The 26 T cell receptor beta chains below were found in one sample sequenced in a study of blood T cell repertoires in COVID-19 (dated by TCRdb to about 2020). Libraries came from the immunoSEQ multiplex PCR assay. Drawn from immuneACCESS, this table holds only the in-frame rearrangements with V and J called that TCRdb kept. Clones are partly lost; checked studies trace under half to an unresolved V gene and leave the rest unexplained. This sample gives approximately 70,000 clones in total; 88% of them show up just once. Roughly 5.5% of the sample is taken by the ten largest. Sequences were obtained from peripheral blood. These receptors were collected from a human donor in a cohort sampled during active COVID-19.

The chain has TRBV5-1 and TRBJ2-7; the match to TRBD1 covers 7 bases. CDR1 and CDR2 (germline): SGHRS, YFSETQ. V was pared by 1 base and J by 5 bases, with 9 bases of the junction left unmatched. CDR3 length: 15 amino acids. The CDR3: CASSLPGQVSHEQYF. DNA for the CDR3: TGCGCCAGCAGCTTGCCAGGACAGGTTAGCCACGAGCAGTACTTC.

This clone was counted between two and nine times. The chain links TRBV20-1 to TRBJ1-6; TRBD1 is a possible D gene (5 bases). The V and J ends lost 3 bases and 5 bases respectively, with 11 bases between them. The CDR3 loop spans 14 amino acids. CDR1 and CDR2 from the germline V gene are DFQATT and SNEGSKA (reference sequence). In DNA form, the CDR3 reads TGCAGTGCTAGTACAGGAATCGATAATTCACCCCTCCACTTT. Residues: CSASTGIDNSPLHF.

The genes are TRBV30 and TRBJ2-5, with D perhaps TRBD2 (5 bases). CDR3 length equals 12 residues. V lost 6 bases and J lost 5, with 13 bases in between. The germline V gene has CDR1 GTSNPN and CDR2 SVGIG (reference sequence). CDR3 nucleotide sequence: TGTGCCTGTCACTCGCCGGGGGAGACCCAGTACTTC. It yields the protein CACHSPGETQYF.

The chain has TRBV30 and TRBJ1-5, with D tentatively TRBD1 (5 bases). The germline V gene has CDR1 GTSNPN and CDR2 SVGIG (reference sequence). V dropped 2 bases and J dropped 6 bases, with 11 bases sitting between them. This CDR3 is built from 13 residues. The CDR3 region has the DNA TGTGCCTGGAGTACAGGTCTGAGTCAGCCCCAGCATTTT. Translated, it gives CAWSTGLSQPQHF. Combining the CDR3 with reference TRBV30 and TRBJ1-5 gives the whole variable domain SQTIHQWPATLVQPVGSPLSLECTVEGTSNPNLYWYRQAAGRGLQLLFYSVGIGQISSEVPQNLSASRPQDRQFILSSKKLLLSDSGFYLCAWSTGLSQPQHFGDGTRLSIL.

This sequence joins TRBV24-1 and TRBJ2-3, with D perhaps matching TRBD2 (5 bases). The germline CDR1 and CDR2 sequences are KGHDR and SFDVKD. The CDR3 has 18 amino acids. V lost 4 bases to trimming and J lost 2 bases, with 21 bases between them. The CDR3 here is CATSDHRPTRALTDTQYF. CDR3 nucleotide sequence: TGTGCCACCAGTGACCACCGGCCCACGAGGGCCCTCACAGATACGCAGTATTTT.

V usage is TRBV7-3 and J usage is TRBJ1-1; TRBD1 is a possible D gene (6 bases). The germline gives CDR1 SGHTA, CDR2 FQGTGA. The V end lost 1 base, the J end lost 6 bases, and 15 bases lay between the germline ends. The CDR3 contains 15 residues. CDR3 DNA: TGTGCCAGCAGCTTAAACCAGGGGTCGAGGGCTGAAGCTTTCTTT. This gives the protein CASSLNQGSRAEAFF.

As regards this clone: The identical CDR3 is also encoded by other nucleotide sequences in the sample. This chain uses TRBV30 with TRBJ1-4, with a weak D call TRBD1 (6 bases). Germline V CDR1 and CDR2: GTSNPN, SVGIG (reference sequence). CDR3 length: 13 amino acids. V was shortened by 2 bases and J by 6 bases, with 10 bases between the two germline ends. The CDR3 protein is CAWSRGGDEKLFF. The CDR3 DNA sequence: TGTGCCTGGAGTAGGGGGGGGGATGAAAAACTGTTTTTT.

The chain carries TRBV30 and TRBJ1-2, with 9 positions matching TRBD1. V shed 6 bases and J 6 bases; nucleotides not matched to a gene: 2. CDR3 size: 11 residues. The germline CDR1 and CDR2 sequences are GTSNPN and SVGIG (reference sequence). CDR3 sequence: CACWTGDGYTF. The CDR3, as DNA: TGTGCCTGCTGGACAGGGGATGGCTACACCTTC.

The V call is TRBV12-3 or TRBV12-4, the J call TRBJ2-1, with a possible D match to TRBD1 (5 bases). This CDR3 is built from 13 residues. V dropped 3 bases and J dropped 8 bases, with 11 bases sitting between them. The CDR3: CASSFGREDEQFF. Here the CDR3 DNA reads TGTGCCAGCAGTTTCGGCAGGGAAGATGAGCAGTTCTTC.

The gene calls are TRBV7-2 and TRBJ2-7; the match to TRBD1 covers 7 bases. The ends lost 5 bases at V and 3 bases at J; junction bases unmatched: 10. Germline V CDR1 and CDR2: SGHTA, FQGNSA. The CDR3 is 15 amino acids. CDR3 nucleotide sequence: TGTGCCAGCAGCAGAGGGACAGACACTATCTACGAGCAGTACTTC. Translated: CASSRGTDTIYEQYF.

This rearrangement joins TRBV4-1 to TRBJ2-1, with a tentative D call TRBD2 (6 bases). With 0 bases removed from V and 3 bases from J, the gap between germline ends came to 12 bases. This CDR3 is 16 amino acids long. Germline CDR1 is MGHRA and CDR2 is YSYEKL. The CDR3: CASSQDGRGNYNEQFF. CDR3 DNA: TGCGCCAGCAGCCAAGATGGGCGCGGGAACTACAATGAGCAGTTCTTC.

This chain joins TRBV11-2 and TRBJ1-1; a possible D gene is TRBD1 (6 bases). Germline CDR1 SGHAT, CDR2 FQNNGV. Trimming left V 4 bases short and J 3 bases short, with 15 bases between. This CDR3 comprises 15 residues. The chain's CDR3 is CASSYGLGAYTEAFF. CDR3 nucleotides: TGTGCCAGCAGCTATGGCCTGGGGGCATACACTGAAGCTTTCTTT. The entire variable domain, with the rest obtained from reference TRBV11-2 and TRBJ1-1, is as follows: EAGVAQSPRYKIIEKRQSVAFWCNPISGHATLYWYQQILGQGPKLLIQFQNNGVVDDSQLPKDRFSAERLKGVDSTLKIQPAKLEDSAVYLCASSYGLGAYTEAFFGQGTRLTVV.

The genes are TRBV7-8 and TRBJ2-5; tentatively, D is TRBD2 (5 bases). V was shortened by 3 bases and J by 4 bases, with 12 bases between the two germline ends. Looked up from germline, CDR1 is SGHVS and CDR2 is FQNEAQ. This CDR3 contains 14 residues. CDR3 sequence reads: CASSFGLPGETQYF. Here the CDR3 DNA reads TGTGCCAGCAGCTTCGGACTCCCCGGAGAGACCCAGTACTTC.

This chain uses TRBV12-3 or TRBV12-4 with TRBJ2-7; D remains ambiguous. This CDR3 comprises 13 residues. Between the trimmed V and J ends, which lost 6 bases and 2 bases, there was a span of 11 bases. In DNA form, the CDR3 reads TGTGCCAGCAGCACGACACCCACCTACGAGCAGTACTTC. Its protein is CASSTTPTYEQYF.

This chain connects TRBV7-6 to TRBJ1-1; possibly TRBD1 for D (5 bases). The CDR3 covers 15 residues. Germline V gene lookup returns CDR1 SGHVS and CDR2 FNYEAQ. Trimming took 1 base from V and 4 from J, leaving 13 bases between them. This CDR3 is CASSLVAGQFTEAFF. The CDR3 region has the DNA TGTGCCAGCAGCTTAGTAGCAGGACAATTCACTGAAGCTTTCTTT.

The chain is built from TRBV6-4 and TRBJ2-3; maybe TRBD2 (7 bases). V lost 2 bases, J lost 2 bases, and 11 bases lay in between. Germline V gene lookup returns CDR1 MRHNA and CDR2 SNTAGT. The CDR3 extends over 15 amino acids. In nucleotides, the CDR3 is TGTGCCAGCAGTGACCGGGGGGCCGCCACAGATACGCAGTATTTT. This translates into CASSDRGAATDTQYF.

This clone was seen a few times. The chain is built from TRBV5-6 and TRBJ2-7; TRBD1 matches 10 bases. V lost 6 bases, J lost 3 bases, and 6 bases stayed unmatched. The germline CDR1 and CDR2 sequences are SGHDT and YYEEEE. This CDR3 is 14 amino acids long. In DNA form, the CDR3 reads TGTGCCAGCACCCAACGGGACAGGGGCTACGAGCAGTACTTC. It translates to CASTQRDRGYEQYF.

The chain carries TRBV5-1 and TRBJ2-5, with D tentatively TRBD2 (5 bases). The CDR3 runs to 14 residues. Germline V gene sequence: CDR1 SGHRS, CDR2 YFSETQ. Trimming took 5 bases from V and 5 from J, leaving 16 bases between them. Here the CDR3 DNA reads TGCGCCAGCAGTCAAGAGGGTATCATGGAGACCCAGTACTTC. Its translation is CASSQEGIMETQYF. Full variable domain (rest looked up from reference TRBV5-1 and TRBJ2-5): KAGVTQTPRYLIKTRGQQVTLSCSPISGHRSVSWYQQTPGQGLQFLFEYFSETQRNKGNFPGRFSGRQFSNSRSEMNVSTLELGDSALYLCASSQEGIMETQYFGPGTRLLVL.

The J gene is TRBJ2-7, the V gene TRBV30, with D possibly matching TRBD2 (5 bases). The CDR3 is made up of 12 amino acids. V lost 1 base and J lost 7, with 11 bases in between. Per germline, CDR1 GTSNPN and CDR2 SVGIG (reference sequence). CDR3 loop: CAWSEYRGEQYF. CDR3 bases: TGTGCCTGGAGTGAATACCGAGGGGAGCAGTACTTC.

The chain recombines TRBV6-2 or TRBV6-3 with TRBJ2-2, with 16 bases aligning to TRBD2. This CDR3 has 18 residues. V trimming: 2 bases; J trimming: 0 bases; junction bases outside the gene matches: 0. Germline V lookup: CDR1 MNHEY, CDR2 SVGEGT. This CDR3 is CASSYGTSGGANTGELFF. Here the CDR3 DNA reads TGTGCCAGCAGTTACGGGACTAGCGGGGGGGCGAACACCGGGGAGCTGTTTTTT.

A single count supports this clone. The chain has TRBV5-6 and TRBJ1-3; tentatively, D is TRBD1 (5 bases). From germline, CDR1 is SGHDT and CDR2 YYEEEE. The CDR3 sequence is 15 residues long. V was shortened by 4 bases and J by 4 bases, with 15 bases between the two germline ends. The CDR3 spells CASSPRQIQGNTIYF. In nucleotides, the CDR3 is TGTGCCAGCAGCCCGAGACAGATTCAAGGAAACACCATATATTTT.

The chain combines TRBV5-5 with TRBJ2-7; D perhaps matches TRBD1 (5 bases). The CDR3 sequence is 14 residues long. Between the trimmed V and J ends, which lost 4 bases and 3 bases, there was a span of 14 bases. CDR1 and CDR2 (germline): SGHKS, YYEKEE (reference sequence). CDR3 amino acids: CASSPAGIGYEQYF. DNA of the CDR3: TGTGCCAGCAGCCCCGCAGGGATCGGCTACGAGCAGTACTTC.

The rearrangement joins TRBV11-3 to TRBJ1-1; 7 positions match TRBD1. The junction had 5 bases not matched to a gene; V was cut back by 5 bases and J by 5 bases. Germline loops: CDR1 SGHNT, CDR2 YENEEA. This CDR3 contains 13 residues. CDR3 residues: CASSQGEETEAFF. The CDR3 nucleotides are TGTGCCAGCAGCCAGGGGGAGGAAACTGAAGCTTTCTTT. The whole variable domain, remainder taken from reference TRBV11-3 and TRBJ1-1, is EAGVVQSPRYKIIEKKQPVAFWCNPISGHNTLYWYLQNLGQGPELLIRYENEEAVDDSQLPKDRFSAERLKGVDSTLKIQPAELGDSAVYLCASSQGEETEAFFGQGTRLTVV.

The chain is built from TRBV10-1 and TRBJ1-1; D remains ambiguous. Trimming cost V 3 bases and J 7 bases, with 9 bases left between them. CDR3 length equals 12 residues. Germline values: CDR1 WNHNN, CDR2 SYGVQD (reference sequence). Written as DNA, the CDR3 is TGCGCCAGCAGTGATGCAGGAAGTGAAGCTTTCTTT. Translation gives CASSDAGSEAFF.

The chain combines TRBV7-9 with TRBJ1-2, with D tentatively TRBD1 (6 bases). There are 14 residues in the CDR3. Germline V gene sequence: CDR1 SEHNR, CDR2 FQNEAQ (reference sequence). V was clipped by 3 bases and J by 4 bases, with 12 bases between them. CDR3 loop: CASSFGQLGYGYTF. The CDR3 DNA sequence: TGTGCCAGCAGCTTCGGACAGTTGGGCTATGGCTACACCTTC.

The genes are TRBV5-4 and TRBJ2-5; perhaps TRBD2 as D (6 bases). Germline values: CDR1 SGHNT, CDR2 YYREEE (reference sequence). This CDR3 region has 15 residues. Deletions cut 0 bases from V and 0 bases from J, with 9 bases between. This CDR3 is CASSLGRGNQETQYF. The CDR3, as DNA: TGTGCCAGCAGCTTGGGACGGGGGAACCAAGAGACCCAGTACTTC.